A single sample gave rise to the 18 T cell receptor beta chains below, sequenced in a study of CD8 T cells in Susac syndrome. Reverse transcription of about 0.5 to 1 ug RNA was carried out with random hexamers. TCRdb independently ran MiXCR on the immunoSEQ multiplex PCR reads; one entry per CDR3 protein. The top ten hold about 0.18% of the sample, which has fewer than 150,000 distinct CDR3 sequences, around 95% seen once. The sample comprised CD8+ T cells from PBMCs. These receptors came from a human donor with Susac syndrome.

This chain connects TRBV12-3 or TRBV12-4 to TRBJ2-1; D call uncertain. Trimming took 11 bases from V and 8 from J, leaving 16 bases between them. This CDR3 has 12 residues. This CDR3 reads CAVSRSGHEQFF. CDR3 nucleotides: TGTGCCGTCAGCCGTTCAGGTCATGAGCAGTTCTTC.

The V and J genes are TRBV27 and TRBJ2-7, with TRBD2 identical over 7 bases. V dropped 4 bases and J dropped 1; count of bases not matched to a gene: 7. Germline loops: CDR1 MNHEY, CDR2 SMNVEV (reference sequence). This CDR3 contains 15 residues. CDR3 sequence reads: CASSSLAVLSYEQYF. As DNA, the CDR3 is TGTGCCAGCAGTTCGCTAGCGGTCCTGTCCTACGAGCAGTACTTC.

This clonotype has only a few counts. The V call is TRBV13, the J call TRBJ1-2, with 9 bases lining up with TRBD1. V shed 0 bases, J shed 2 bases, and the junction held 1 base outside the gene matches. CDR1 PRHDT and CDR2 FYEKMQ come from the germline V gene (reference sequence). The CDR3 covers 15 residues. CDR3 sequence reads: CASSLGGQGNYGYTF. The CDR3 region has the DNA TGTGCCAGCAGCTTAGGGGGACAGGGAAACTATGGCTACACCTTC.

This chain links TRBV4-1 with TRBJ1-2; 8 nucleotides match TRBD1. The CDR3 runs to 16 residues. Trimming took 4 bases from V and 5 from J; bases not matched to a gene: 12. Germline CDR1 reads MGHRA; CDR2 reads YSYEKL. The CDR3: CASSPLRTGRRYGYTF. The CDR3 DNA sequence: TGCGCCAGCAGCCCACTCCGGACAGGGCGAAGGTATGGCTACACCTTC.

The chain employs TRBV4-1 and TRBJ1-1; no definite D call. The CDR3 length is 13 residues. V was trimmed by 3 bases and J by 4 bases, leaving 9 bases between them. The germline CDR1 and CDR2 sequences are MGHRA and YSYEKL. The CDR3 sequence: CASSQGSSTEAFF. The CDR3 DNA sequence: TGCGCCAGCAGCCAGGGGTCGTCCACTGAAGCTTTCTTT.

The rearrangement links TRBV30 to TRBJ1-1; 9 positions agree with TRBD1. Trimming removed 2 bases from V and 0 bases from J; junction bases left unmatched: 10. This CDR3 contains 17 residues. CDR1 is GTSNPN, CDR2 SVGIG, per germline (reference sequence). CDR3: CAWSHLGQGNMNTEAFF. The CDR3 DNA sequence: TGTGCCTGGAGTCATCTAGGACAGGGGAACATGAACACTGAAGCTTTCTTT.

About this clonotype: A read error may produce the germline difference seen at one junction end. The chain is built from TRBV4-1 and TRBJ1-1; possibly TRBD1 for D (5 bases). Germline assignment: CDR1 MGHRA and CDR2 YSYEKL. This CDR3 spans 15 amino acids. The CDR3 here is CATSLAGVWDTEAFF. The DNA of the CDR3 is TGCGCCACCAGCTTAGCGGGGGTTTGGGACACTGAAGCTTTCTTT.

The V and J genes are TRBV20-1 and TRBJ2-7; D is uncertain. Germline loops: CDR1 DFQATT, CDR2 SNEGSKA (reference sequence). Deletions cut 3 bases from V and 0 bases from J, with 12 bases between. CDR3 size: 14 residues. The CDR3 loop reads CSASVARSSYEQYF. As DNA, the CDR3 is TGCAGTGCTAGTGTAGCTAGGAGCTCCTACGAGCAGTACTTC.

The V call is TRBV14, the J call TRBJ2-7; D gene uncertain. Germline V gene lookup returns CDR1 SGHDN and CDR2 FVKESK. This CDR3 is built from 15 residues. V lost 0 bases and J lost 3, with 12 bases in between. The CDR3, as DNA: TGTGCCAGCAGCCAAGAATTTGGCAGCGACTACGAGCAGTACTTC. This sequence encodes CASSQEFGSDYEQYF.

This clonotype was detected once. CDR3: CASSQDRARSYEQYF. As DNA, the CDR3 is TGTGCCAGCAGCCAAGATCGGGCGCGCTCCTACGAGCAGTACTTC. The V and J genes are TRBV3-1 and TRBJ2-7; no reliable D call. V was pared by 0 bases and J by 0 bases, with 9 bases between. The V gene's germline CDR1 is LGHDT and CDR2 YNNKEL (reference sequence). The CDR3 extends over 15 amino acids.

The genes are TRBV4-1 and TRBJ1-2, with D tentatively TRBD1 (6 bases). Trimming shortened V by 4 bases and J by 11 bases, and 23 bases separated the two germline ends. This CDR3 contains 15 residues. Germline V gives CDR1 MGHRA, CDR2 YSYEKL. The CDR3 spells CASSPPVLHERGYTF. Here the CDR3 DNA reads TGCGCCAGCAGCCCTCCTGTCCTACATGAAAGGGGGTACACCTTC.

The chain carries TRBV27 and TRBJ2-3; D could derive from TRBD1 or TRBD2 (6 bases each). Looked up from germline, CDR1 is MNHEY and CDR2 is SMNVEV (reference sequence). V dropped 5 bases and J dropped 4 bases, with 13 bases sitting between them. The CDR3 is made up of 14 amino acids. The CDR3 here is CASSVGGWPDTQYF. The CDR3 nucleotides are TGTGCCAGCAGTGTCGGGGGCTGGCCAGATACGCAGTATTTT.

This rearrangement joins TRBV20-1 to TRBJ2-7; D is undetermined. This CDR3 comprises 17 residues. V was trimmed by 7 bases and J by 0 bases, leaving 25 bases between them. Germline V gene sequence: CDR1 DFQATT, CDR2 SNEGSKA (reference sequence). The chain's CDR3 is CSVKSTSPSESSYEQYF. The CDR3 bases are TGCAGTGTTAAGTCCACTTCACCCTCGGAGAGCTCCTACGAGCAGTACTTC.

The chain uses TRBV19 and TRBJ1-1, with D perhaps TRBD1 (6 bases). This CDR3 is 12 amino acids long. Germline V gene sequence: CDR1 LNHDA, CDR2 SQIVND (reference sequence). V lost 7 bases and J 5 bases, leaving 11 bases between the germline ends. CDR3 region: CASTTGYTEAFF. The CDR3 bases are TGTGCCAGTACTACAGGGTATACTGAAGCTTTCTTT.

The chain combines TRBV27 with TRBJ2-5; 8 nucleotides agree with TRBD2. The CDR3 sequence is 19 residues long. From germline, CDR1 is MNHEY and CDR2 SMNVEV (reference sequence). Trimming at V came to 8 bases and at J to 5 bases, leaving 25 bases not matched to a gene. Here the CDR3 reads CASARASGPAWVLRETQYF. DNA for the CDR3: TGTGCCAGCGCTAGGGCTAGCGGGCCAGCCTGGGTTTTACGGGAGACCCAGTACTTC.

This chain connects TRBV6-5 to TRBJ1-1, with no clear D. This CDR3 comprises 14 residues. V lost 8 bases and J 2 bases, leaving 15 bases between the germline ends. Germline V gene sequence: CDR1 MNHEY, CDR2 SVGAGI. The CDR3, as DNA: TGTGCCAGCCGGTTTTTGGGTGTCAACACTGAAGCTTTCTTT. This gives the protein CASRFLGVNTEAFF.

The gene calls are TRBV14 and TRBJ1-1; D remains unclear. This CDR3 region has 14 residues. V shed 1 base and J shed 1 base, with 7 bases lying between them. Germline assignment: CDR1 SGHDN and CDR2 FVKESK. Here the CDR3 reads CASSQVVGNTEAFF. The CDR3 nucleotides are TGTGCCAGCAGCCAAGTTGTGGGGAACACTGAAGCTTTCTTT.

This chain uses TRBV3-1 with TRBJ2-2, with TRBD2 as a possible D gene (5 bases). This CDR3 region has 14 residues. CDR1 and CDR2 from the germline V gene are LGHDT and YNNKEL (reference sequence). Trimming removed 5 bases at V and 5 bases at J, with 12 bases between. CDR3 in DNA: TGTGCCAGCAGCTTGGAGGTTGTGACCGGGGAGCTGTTTTTT. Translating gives CASSLEVVTGELFF.